A single T cell receptor (beta chain) is shown here with its context. Its antigen is currently unknown. TCRdb analysed the 5' RACE reads with MiXCR anew, one entry per CDR3 protein. The top ten clones hold under 15% of a sample with around 370,000 distinct CDR3 sequences, about 21% of them seen once. This record belongs to a study of T-cell memory formation after mild COVID-19. Study results and caveats: The study detected some responding clones in pre-infection memory, suggesting cross-reactive memory joined. Day 15 to 85 contracting clones showed balanced CD4/CD8; day 15 to 37 expanders favored CD4+.

The source of this sequence is an adult woman who had mild COVID-19 (a few samples of this study predate the infection). Cell type and time point are not known. Sequencing used PBMCs or a T cell subset sorted from them (not recorded which).

CDR3 DNA: TGTGCCAGCAGGCGGGACAGTGAAGAGACCCAGTACTTC. Its protein is CASRRDSEETQYF. J is TRBJ2-5 and V is TRBV12-3 or TRBV12-4; TRBD1 is a possible D gene (7 bases). Trimming shortened V by 6 bases and J by 3 bases, and 11 bases separated the two germline ends. The CDR3 runs to 13 residues.